Below are 23 T cell receptor beta chains sequenced from a single sample in a study of blood T cell repertoires in COVID-19. Here immunoSEQ multiplex PCR was the method, and the copy in TCRdb shows in-frame clones only, minus some. The sample lists some 60,000 clones; around 81% were seen once. Material for sequencing was peripheral blood. The source is a woman at least 80 years old with active or convalescent COVID-19.

This chain joins TRBV6-6 and TRBJ1-5, with TRBD1 matching over 8 bases. Germline V lookup: CDR1 MNHNY, CDR2 SVGAGI (reference sequence). V was clipped by 6 bases and J by 0 bases; unmatched bases: 16. The CDR3 is 19 amino acids. CDR3 amino acids: CASSYELGTGDYSNQPQHF. As DNA, the CDR3 is TGTGCCAGCAGCTACGAGCTAGGGACAGGCGATTATAGCAATCAGCCCCAGCATTTT.

V usage is TRBV5-4 and J usage is TRBJ1-2; D is unclear. The germline V gene has CDR1 SGHNT and CDR2 YYREEE (reference sequence). V lost 2 bases, J lost 3 bases, and 11 bases lay in between. The CDR3 totals 14 residues. The CDR3 here is CASSFFEGYYGYTF. The CDR3 DNA is TGTGCCAGCAGCTTTTTTGAGGGCTACTATGGCTACACCTTC.

This chain links TRBV10-3 with TRBJ2-3; D is possibly TRBD2 (5 bases). The CDR3 runs 17 residues. Trimming took off 3 bases at V and 2 bases at J, with 18 bases between the two ends. The germline V gene encodes CDR1 ENHRY and CDR2 SYGVKD. The DNA for the CDR3 is TGTGCCATCAGTGAAGGATTTCGGAGCGGCCCCACAGATACGCAGTATTTT. Encoded protein: CAISEGFRSGPTDTQYF.

This clone was counted a few times. The V call is TRBV28, the J call TRBJ2-5; TRBD1 matches 8 bases. The length of the CDR3 is 14 residues. Germline trimming cut 6 bases from V and 4 bases from J; bases unmatched to any gene: 7. The germline CDR1 and CDR2 sequences are MDHEN and SYDVKM. The CDR3: CASSLVGQGETQYF. In nucleotides, the CDR3 is TGTGCCAGCAGCCTGGTCGGACAGGGAGAGACCCAGTACTTC.

The count of this clone is one. The chain combines TRBV28 with TRBJ1-1; perhaps TRBD1 as D (6 bases). Trimming removed 5 bases at V and 0 bases at J, with 13 bases between. Germline values: CDR1 MDHEN, CDR2 SYDVKM. The CDR3 is 15 amino acids. As DNA, the CDR3 is TGTGCCAGCAGTACGGGGACATCTATGAACACTGAAGCTTTCTTT. This encodes CASSTGTSMNTEAFF.

This clone has only one observation. The gene calls are TRBV3-1 (or the pseudogene TRBV3-2) and TRBJ1-3; 7 bases match TRBD1. J was trimmed by 0 bases and V by 1 base; bases with no gene match: 3. The CDR3 has 16 residues. Germline lookup yields CDR1 LGHDT and CDR2 YNNKEL (reference sequence). CDR3 in amino acids: CASSQGDSDSGNTIYF. CDR3 DNA sequence: TGTGCCAGCAGCCAAGGGGACAGCGACTCTGGAAACACCATATATTTT.

V gene TRBV4-1 combines with J gene TRBJ1-1; TRBD1 aligns across 10 bases. Germline loops: CDR1 MGHRA, CDR2 YSYEKL. The CDR3 consists of 14 residues. The trim removed 0 bases at V and 11 bases at J, leaving 6 bases unmatched. CDR3 nucleotide sequence: TGCGCCAGCAGCCAAGATAAGGGACAGGGGAGTGCTTTCTTT. It codes for CASSQDKGQGSAFF.

J is TRBJ1-1 and V is TRBV28; D possibly corresponds to TRBD1 (5 bases). Germline lookup yields CDR1 MDHEN and CDR2 SYDVKM. CDR3 size: 14 residues. V gave up 5 bases and J gave up 0 bases, with 10 bases separating them. DNA of the CDR3: TGTGCCAGCAGTCAATCAGGGATGAACACTGAAGCTTTCTTT. Translating gives CASSQSGMNTEAFF.

This chain uses TRBV10-1 with TRBJ1-1; 7 bases agree with TRBD1. Germline lookup yields CDR1 WNHNN and CDR2 SYGVQD (reference sequence). V was clipped by 3 bases and J by 1 base; unmatched bases: 5. This CDR3 is 15 amino acids long. Written as DNA, the CDR3 is TGCGCCAGCAGTGAAGGGGACAGTCAGAACACTGAAGCTTTCTTT. Amino acids: CASSEGDSQNTEAFF.

The chain couples TRBV4-2 to TRBJ2-5, with D hard to call. The CDR3 length is 15 residues. Germline V gene sequence: CDR1 LGHNA, CDR2 YNFKEQ. Trimming stripped 0 bases from V and 5 bases from J, with 13 bases between. CDR3 residues: CASSQEGDRGETQYF. Written as DNA, the CDR3 is TGTGCCAGCAGCCAAGAGGGTGATAGAGGCGAGACCCAGTACTTC.

This chain uses TRBV6-5 with TRBJ1-1, with 9 bases aligning to TRBD1. The CDR3 contains 11 residues. The V and J ends lost 11 bases and 8 bases, in that order; junction bases with no gene match: 6. Germline lookup yields CDR1 MNHEY and CDR2 SVGAGI. The CDR3 nucleotides are TGTGCCGGGGGACAGGGTAACGAAGCTTTCTTT. It translates to CAGGQGNEAFF.

The rearrangement links TRBV6-4 to TRBJ1-1; D is possibly TRBD1 (6 bases). V was cut by 7 bases and J by 0 bases, with 12 bases left in between. Germline V CDR1 and CDR2: MRHNA, SNTAGT. The CDR3 length is 14 residues. The chain's CDR3 is CASKRQAMNTEAFF. The DNA of the CDR3 is TGTGCCAGCAAGAGACAGGCAATGAACACTGAAGCTTTCTTT.

V gene TRBV12-3 or TRBV12-4 combines with J gene TRBJ2-1, with no clear D. The CDR3 covers 12 residues. V dropped 3 bases and J dropped 9 bases, with 9 bases sitting between them. The CDR3 here is CASSFPRGEQFF. In DNA, the CDR3 is TGTGCCAGCAGTTTCCCCCGAGGTGAGCAGTTCTTC.

V is TRBV5-1 and J is TRBJ1-1; D is unresolved. CDR3 length equals 14 residues. V dropped 7 bases and J dropped 1 base, with 14 bases sitting between them. CDR1 is SGHRS and CDR2 is YFSETQ in the germline V gene. The CDR3 DNA reads TGCGCCAGCGGTGGAGATACCACGAACACTGAAGCTTTCTTT. Amino acids: CASGGDTTNTEAFF.

The chain couples TRBV7-3 to TRBJ2-3, with a tentative D call TRBD2 (6 bases). In germline, CDR1 is SGHTA, CDR2 FQGTGA. This CDR3 has 17 amino acids. The V gene lost 0 bases and the J gene lost 0 bases, with 13 bases spanning the gap. DNA for the CDR3: TGTGCCAGCAGCTTAACGGGGAGGCGGACTAGCACAGATACGCAGTATTTT. It codes for CASSLTGRRTSTDTQYF.

This chain links TRBV19 with TRBJ2-6; TRBD2 aligns across 7 bases. CDR1 and CDR2 (germline): LNHDA, SQIVND (reference sequence). Trimming took 3 bases from V and 3 from J; bases not matched to a gene: 8. The length of the CDR3 is 17 residues. DNA for the CDR3: TGTGCCAGTAGTATCGGGGGGATGGTTGGTGGGGCCAACGTCCTGACTTTC. This gives the protein CASSIGGMVGGANVLTF.

The rearrangement joins TRBV6-1 to TRBJ1-1; TRBD1 matches 12 bases. V lost 4 bases, J lost 0 bases, and 6 bases stayed unmatched. The CDR3 is made up of 17 amino acids. CDR1 and CDR2 (germline): MNHNS, SASEGT. The CDR3 nucleotides read TGTGCCAGCAGTGCAGGGACAGGGGGCTGGATGAACACTGAAGCTTTCTTT. This sequence encodes CASSAGTGGWMNTEAFF.

The genes are TRBV19 and TRBJ2-1; 10 nucleotides match TRBD2. This CDR3 is 17 amino acids long. Per the germline V gene, CDR1 is LNHDA and CDR2 is SQIVND (reference sequence). V gave up 10 bases and J gave up 0 bases; unmatched junction bases: 12. The CDR3, as DNA: TGTGCCACCCGAGAGCGGGGGGGCCAAGGCTCCTACAATGAGCAGTTCTTC. This gives the protein CATRERGGQGSYNEQFF.

The gene calls are TRBV5-1 and TRBJ1-3; 8 bases are shared with TRBD1. The CDR3 contains 13 residues. The germline V gene has CDR1 SGHRS and CDR2 YFSETQ. With V trimmed by 7 bases and J by 1 base, 1 base remained unmatched. The CDR3 nucleotides read TGCGCCAGCCAGGGGGCTTCTGGAAACACCATATATTTT. It specifies CASQGASGNTIYF.

There are a few counts of this clone. The rearrangement uses TRBV7-8 and TRBJ1-5, with D uncertain. V lost 1 base, J lost 0 bases, and 10 bases lay in between. The CDR3 spans 16 residues. Germline-derived CDR1 and CDR2 are SGHVS and FQNEAQ. The CDR3 nucleotides are TGTGCCAGCAGCTTAGTTGCAATCTATAGCAATCAGCCCCAGCATTTT. Amino acid sequence: CASSLVAIYSNQPQHF.

This chain links TRBV21-1 with TRBJ1-4. TRBV21-1 is noted as a pseudogene. The CDR3 spans 17 residues. The CDR3 region is CASSKNERGSGNEKLFF. The CDR3 DNA is TGTGCCAGCAGCAAAAACGAAAGAGGCTCGGGGAATGAAAAACTGTTTTTT.

The chain recombines TRBV6-5 with TRBJ2-3; unclear D gene. Trimming pared 8 bases from V and 2 bases from J, leaving 11 bases between. The germline V gene has CDR1 MNHEY and CDR2 SVGAGI. The length of the CDR3 is 13 residues. CDR3 DNA: TGTGCCAGCCGCCGAGCGAACACAGATACGCAGTATTTT. This sequence encodes CASRRANTDTQYF.

This chain links TRBV29-1 with TRBJ1-2; weak D call: TRBD1 (6 bases). V was shortened by 6 bases and J by 8 bases, with 16 bases between the two germline ends. Germline loops: CDR1 SQVTM, CDR2 ANQGSEA. The length of the CDR3 is 12 residues. As DNA, the CDR3 is TGCAGCGTACAGGGCGACGGGAACGGCTACACCTTC. Translating it yields CSVQGDGNGYTF.